The text below deals with one T cell receptor beta chain. What it binds is unknown. This sample is drawn from a study of Ad26.COV2.S vaccination and SARS-CoV-2 variants. Study outcomes and limitations: Similar non-spike TCR breadth was observed in recipients of vaccine and of placebo.

Using immunoSEQ multiplex PCR, the repertoire was profiled, and TCRdb retains in-frame clones only, with some absent. The sample includes about 400,000 clones, about nine tenths of them seen just once. Trimming stripped 8 bases from V and 1 base from J, with 11 bases between. Per germline, CDR1 WNHNN and CDR2 SYGVQD (reference sequence). CDR3 length equals 13 residues. Treatment of the sample: 19 received Ad26.COV2.S at low or high dose, single or two shots; several received placebo; per-sample allocation not given. The study sampled participants on day 63 after the first vaccine or placebo injection. What was given as vaccine was an Ad26 vector encoding Wuhan-strain SARS-CoV-2 spike.

The origin of this receptor is a person aged 18-60 years who received the Ad26.COV2.S COVID-19 vaccine or a placebo. The V call is TRBV10-1, the J call TRBJ1-1, with D perhaps matching TRBD1 (5 bases). The input for sequencing was peripheral blood, taken in a trial of Ad26.COV2.S vaccine versus placebo. The CDR3 protein is CASSDQGNTEAFF. The CDR3 nucleotides are TGCGCCAGCTCAGACCAGGGGAACACTGAAGCTTTCTTT.